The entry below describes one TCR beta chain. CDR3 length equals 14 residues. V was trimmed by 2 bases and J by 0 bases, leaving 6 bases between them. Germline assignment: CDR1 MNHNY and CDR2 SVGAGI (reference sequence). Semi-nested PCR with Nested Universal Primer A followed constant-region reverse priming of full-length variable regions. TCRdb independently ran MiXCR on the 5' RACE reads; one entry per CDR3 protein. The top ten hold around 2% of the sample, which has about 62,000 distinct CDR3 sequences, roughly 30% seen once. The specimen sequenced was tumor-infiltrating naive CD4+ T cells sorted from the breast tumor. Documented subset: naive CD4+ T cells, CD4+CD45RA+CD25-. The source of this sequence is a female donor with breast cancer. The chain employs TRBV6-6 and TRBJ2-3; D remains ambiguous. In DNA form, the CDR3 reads TGTGCCAGCAGTTACAGTGGGAGCACAGATACGCAGTATTTT. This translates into CASSYSGSTDTQYF.